The 21 T cell receptor beta chains in this list originate from one sample, sequenced in a study of blood T cell repertoires in COVID-19. TCRdb's copy holds only in-frame clones and misses some; the assay was immunoSEQ multiplex PCR. This sample has some 270,000 clones, with around 91% found just once. Source material: peripheral blood. The receptors come from a woman aged 60-70 years with COVID-19, enrolled during active disease.

The V and J genes are TRBV30 and TRBJ1-3; no firm D call. From germline, CDR1 is GTSNPN and CDR2 SVGIG (reference sequence). Trimming removed 2 bases from V and 0 bases from J, with 8 bases in between. This CDR3 region has 14 residues. The CDR3 is CAWSSGFSGNTIYF. The CDR3 nucleotides read TGTGCCTGGAGTTCAGGTTTCTCTGGAAACACCATATATTTT.

The chain is built from TRBV4-3 and TRBJ1-2; D uncertain. There are 14 residues in the CDR3. Trimming removed 1 base from V and 7 bases from J, with 13 bases in between. Germline V CDR1 and CDR2: LGHNA, YSLEER. This CDR3 is CASSQANSAPGYTF. DNA for the CDR3: TGCGCCAGCAGCCAAGCTAACAGTGCTCCTGGCTACACCTTC.

V gene TRBV5-1 combines with J gene TRBJ2-3; 9 bases are a match to TRBD1. J was trimmed by 1 base and V by 4 bases; bases with no gene match: 16. This CDR3 region has 19 residues. Germline assignment: CDR1 SGHRS and CDR2 YFSETQ. CDR3 protein: CASSAGTGSFIGGTDTQYF. In DNA form, the CDR3 reads TGCGCCAGCAGCGCCGGGACAGGGTCATTTATCGGTGGCACAGATACGCAGTATTTT.

The rearrangement uses TRBV2 and TRBJ1-3; 7 bases agree with TRBD1. Germline V lookup: CDR1 SNHLY, CDR2 FYNNEI. This CDR3 is 15 amino acids long. V was pared by 5 bases and J by 0 bases, with 4 bases of the junction left unmatched. CDR3 in DNA: TGTGCCAGCAGTCGGGACAGAGGCTCTGGAAACACCATATATTTT. This sequence encodes CASSRDRGSGNTIYF.

The rearrangement joins TRBV5-1 to TRBJ1-6; 11 bases match TRBD1. Germline values: CDR1 SGHRS, CDR2 YFSETQ. This CDR3 has 17 amino acids. The trim removed 4 bases at V and 0 bases at J, leaving 3 bases unmatched. The CDR3 loop is CASSGQGAYSYNSPLHF. The CDR3 coding sequence is TGCGCCAGCAGCGGACAGGGGGCCTACTCCTATAATTCACCCCTCCACTTT.

This clone showed up just a few times. J is TRBJ1-3 and V is TRBV5-8, with D perhaps matching TRBD1 (5 bases). This CDR3 region has 15 residues. Germline V gene lookup returns CDR1 SGHTS and CDR2 YDEGEE. Trimming took off 4 bases at V and 5 bases at J, with 16 bases between the two ends. The CDR3 is CASSRPTGSRNTIYF. In DNA form, the CDR3 reads TGTGCCAGCAGCAGACCAACAGGTTCCAGAAACACCATATATTTT. Together with reference TRBV5-8 and TRBJ1-3, the CDR3 gives the full variable domain: EAGVTQSPTHLIKTRGQQATLRCSPISGHTSVYWYQQALGLGLQFLLWYDEGEERNRGNFPPRFSGRQFPNYSSELNVNALELEDSALYLCASSRPTGSRNTIYFGEGSWLTVV.

This chain joins TRBV30 and TRBJ1-2, with 7 bases identical to TRBD1. Trimming at V came to 0 bases and at J to 4 bases, leaving 2 bases not matched to a gene. Looked up from germline, CDR1 is GTSNPN and CDR2 is SVGIG (reference sequence). CDR3 length: 13 amino acids. The DNA of the CDR3 is TGTGCCTGGAGTGTACAGGGGCCCTATGGCTACACCTTC. Amino acids: CAWSVQGPYGYTF.

Only a few counts were recorded for this clone. The rearrangement uses TRBV5-1 and TRBJ1-5; 7 bases map to TRBD1. V was clipped by 2 bases and J by 0 bases; unmatched bases: 11. The CDR3 runs 18 residues. Germline CDR1 is SGHRS and CDR2 is YFSETQ. DNA of the CDR3: TGCGCCAGCAGCTTCCCGGGACAGATAATCCATAGCAATCAGCCCCAGCATTTT. It codes for CASSFPGQIIHSNQPQHF.

J is TRBJ1-5 and V is TRBV7-8; no reliable D call. The CDR3 has 13 residues. Per the germline V gene, CDR1 is SGHVS and CDR2 is FQNEAQ. Between the trimmed V and J ends, which lost 5 bases and 1 base, there was a span of 6 bases. The CDR3 DNA reads as TGTGCCAGCAGCGAGAAAAGCAATCAGCCCCAGCATTTT. Protein sequence: CASSEKSNQPQHF.

This chain uses TRBV6-5 with TRBJ1-5; 7 nucleotides match TRBD1. This CDR3 has 15 residues. The germline V gene has CDR1 MNHEY and CDR2 SVGAGI. Trimming removed 6 bases from V and 0 bases from J; junction bases left unmatched: 5. CDR3 in DNA: TGTGCCAGCAGCCCCGACAGGGTTAGCAATCAGCCCCAGCATTTT. It specifies CASSPDRVSNQPQHF.

The V and J genes are TRBV12-3 or TRBV12-4 and TRBJ2-2; the D is unclear. This CDR3 comprises 13 residues. V was shortened by 5 bases and J by 3 bases, with 7 bases between the two germline ends. The CDR3 bases are TGTGCCAGCAGTCAAAGCTACACCGGGGAGCTGTTTTTT. It codes for CASSQSYTGELFF.

V and J are TRBV18 and TRBJ1-5; no clear D. Germline V gives CDR1 KGHSH, CDR2 LQKENI. The CDR3 loop spans 14 amino acids. V was shortened by 2 bases and J by 8 bases, with 13 bases between the two germline ends. CDR3 nucleotides: TGTGCCAGCTCACCAGAGGAGGATCTGGAGCCCCAGCATTTT. This encodes CASSPEEDLEPQHF.

The chain combines TRBV19 with TRBJ1-4, with a weak D call TRBD1 (6 bases). Germline lookup yields CDR1 LNHDA and CDR2 SQIVND (reference sequence). The CDR3 runs 14 residues. V shed 6 bases and J shed 8 bases, with 16 bases lying between them. The CDR3 DNA sequence: TGTGCCAGTAGCCCAGGGACATCAAGAGAAAAACTGTTTTTT. Its protein product is CASSPGTSREKLFF.

The chain joins TRBV29-1 to TRBJ1-4; D gene ambiguous. Trimming took 4 bases from V and 8 from J, leaving 5 bases between them. CDR1 is SQVTM, CDR2 ANQGSEA, per germline. This CDR3 has 10 amino acids. CDR3 sequence: CSVGPEKLFF. The CDR3 DNA reads TGCAGCGTTGGGCCAGAAAAACTGTTTTTT. Together with reference TRBV29-1 and TRBJ1-4, the CDR3 gives the full variable domain: SAVISQKPSRDICQRGTSLTIQCQVDSQVTMMFWYRQQPGQSLTLIATANQGSEATYESGFVIDKFPISRPNLTFSTLTVSNMSPEDSSIYLCSVGPEKLFFGSGTQLSVL.

The rearrangement joins TRBV5-4 to TRBJ1-6, with D possibly TRBD1 on 5 matching bases. The germline V gene encodes CDR1 SGHNT and CDR2 YYREEE (reference sequence). The CDR3 spans 14 residues. V lost 1 base, J lost 7 bases, and 9 bases lay in between. This chain's CDR3 is CASSLRQNNSPLHF. CDR3 in DNA: TGTGCCAGCAGCTTGAGACAGAACAATTCACCCCTCCACTTT.

The V call is TRBV16, the J call TRBJ2-4; 14 positions match TRBD2. Germline CDR1 is KGHSY and CDR2 is FQNENV. The CDR3 covers 17 residues. V shed 1 base, J shed 2 bases, and the junction held 1 base outside the gene matches. CDR3 loop: CASSQWTSGGPKNIQYF. CDR3 DNA sequence: TGTGCCAGCAGCCAATGGACTAGCGGGGGGCCCAAAAACATTCAGTACTTC.

The genes are TRBV7-9 and TRBJ2-1; 7 nucleotides match TRBD1. Unmatched junction bases numbered 18, after V lost 4 bases and J lost 15 bases. This CDR3 has 15 amino acids. Germline CDR1 is SEHNR and CDR2 is FQNEAQ (reference sequence). CDR3 residues: CASSYPGQSRDKRFF. CDR3 DNA sequence: TGTGCCAGCAGCTATCCGGGACAGTCTCGAGACAAGCGGTTCTTC.

The chain joins TRBV5-1 to TRBJ1-2, with TRBD1 matching over 7 bases. The CDR3 runs 15 residues. CDR1 is SGHRS and CDR2 is YFSETQ in the germline V gene. Trimming cost V 4 bases and J 3 bases; bases outside gene matches: 9. The chain's CDR3 is CASSVEGARDYGYTF. CDR3 bases: TGCGCCAGCAGCGTGGAGGGGGCGCGTGACTATGGCTACACCTTC.

This chain connects TRBV9 to TRBJ1-1; D possibly corresponds to TRBD1 (5 bases). The CDR3 covers 13 residues. CDR1 and CDR2 from the germline V gene are SGDLS and YYNGEE. The V and J ends lost 1 base and 1 base respectively, with 5 bases between them. CDR3 in DNA: TGTGCCAGCAGCGTACAGGGGAACACTGAAGCTTTCTTT. Translation: CASSVQGNTEAFF.

This rearrangement joins TRBV5-4 to TRBJ1-2; D is ambiguous. The CDR3 has 15 amino acids. V was clipped by 2 bases and J by 3 bases, with 14 bases between them. Germline loops: CDR1 SGHNT, CDR2 YYREEE (reference sequence). The chain's CDR3 is CASSFDAGTDYGYTF. The CDR3 nucleotides are TGTGCCAGCAGCTTCGATGCCGGTACCGACTATGGCTACACCTTC.

This clone occurred a few times. The chain is built from TRBV3-1 (or the pseudogene TRBV3-2) and TRBJ1-2; no reliable D call. V was clipped by 1 base and J by 7 bases, with 16 bases between them. Germline CDR1 and CDR2: LGHDT and YNNKEL (reference sequence). The CDR3 is 15 residues long. CDR3 nucleotide sequence: TGTGCCAGCAGCCAAGCTGCCCTCACAGTGGGTGGCTACACCTTC. This translates into CASSQAALTVGGYTF.